Below are 26 T cell receptor beta chains sequenced from a single sample in a study of blood T cell repertoires in COVID-19. Some clones are missing from TCRdb's copy, which holds only in-frame ones; the method was immunoSEQ multiplex PCR. The repertoire holds 150,000 to 200,000 clones, with around nine tenths as singletons. The specimen sequenced was peripheral blood. The receptor set was obtained from a man aged 18 to 30 with active or convalescent COVID-19.

The gene calls are TRBV6-4 and TRBJ2-7; 7 bases are a match to TRBD2. J gave up 1 base and V 11 bases, and 8 bases lay outside the gene matches. CDR3 length: 13 residues. Germline V gene lookup returns CDR1 MRHNA and CDR2 SNTAGT. The CDR3: CAVRLAGSYEQYF. CDR3 nucleotide sequence: TGTGCCGTACGACTAGCAGGGTCCTACGAGCAGTACTTC.

The chain links TRBV5-4 to TRBJ2-3, with 7 bases fitting TRBD1. The CDR3 is made up of 16 amino acids. Trimming cost V 3 bases and J 2 bases; bases outside gene matches: 9. Germline CDR1 SGHNT, CDR2 YYREEE (reference sequence). As DNA, the CDR3 is TGTGCCAGCAGCTGGACAGGCAAGAAGTTCACAGATACGCAGTATTTT. Amino acid sequence: CASSWTGKKFTDTQYF.

The J gene is TRBJ2-1, the V gene TRBV7-2; 9 bases match TRBD1. V trimming: 5 bases; J trimming: 14 bases; junction bases outside the gene matches: 7. There are 12 residues in the CDR3. Germline-derived CDR1 and CDR2 are SGHTA and FQGNSA. CDR3 DNA: TGTGCCAGCAGCGCGCGGGACAGGGTAAAGTTCTTC. Encoded protein: CASSARDRVKFF.

J is TRBJ2-1 and V is TRBV4-3, with 9 bases lining up with TRBD2. Germline V gene data show CDR1 as LGHNA and CDR2 as YSLEER. The J segment lost 6 bases and the V segment lost 1 base, leaving 1 base of the junction unmatched. The CDR3 is made up of 14 amino acids. This CDR3 is CASSQGLAANEQFF. In DNA, the CDR3 is TGCGCCAGCAGCCAAGGACTAGCGGCCAATGAGCAGTTCTTC.

The rearrangement links TRBV2 to TRBJ1-5; D call uncertain. V was clipped by 6 bases and J by 1 base, with 13 bases between them. CDR3 length: 15 amino acids. Germline CDR1 reads SNHLY; CDR2 reads FYNNEI. The DNA of the CDR3 is TGTGCCAGCAGGGACGGGGTGGGCAGCAATCAGCCCCAGCATTTT. Protein product: CASRDGVGSNQPQHF. The full variable domain, with the rest looked up from reference TRBV2 and TRBJ1-5, is EPEVTQTPSHQVTQMGQEVILRCVPISNHLYFYWYRQILGQKVEFLVSFYNNEISEKSEIFDDQFSVERPDGSNFTLKIRSTKLEDSAMYFCASRDGVGSNQPQHFGDGTRLSIL.

The V and J genes are TRBV6-4 and TRBJ1-2, with D possibly TRBD1 on 5 matching bases. The germline CDR1 and CDR2 sequences are MRHNA and SNTAGT. V lost 0 bases and J 1 base, leaving 12 bases between the germline ends. This CDR3 comprises 16 residues. CDR3: CASSDSRQGINYGYTF. The CDR3 DNA is TGTGCCAGCAGTGACTCGAGGCAGGGCATTAACTATGGCTACACCTTC.

The chain links TRBV5-1 to TRBJ1-1, with 7 bases lining up with TRBD1. Germline assignment: CDR1 SGHRS and CDR2 YFSETQ. V was clipped by 4 bases and J by 4 bases; unmatched bases: 13. The CDR3 is 16 residues long. The CDR3 is CASSQQGRGVGTEAFF. In DNA form, the CDR3 reads TGCGCCAGCAGCCAACAAGGCAGGGGGGTAGGCACTGAAGCTTTCTTT. The full variable domain, with the rest looked up from reference TRBV5-1 and TRBJ1-1, is KAGVTQTPRYLIKTRGQQVTLSCSPISGHRSVSWYQQTPGQGLQFLFEYFSETQRNKGNFPGRFSGRQFSNSRSEMNVSTLELGDSALYLCASSQQGRGVGTEAFFGQGTRLTVV.

This clone appeared once. The CDR3 sequence: CATSGGESPEAFF. In DNA form, the CDR3 reads TGTGCCACCAGTGGGGGGGAGTCCCCTGAAGCTTTCTTT. The chain carries TRBV24-1 and TRBJ1-1; tentatively, D is TRBD1 (5 bases). V was shortened by 5 bases and J by 6 bases, with 12 bases between the two germline ends. Per the germline V gene, CDR1 is KGHDR and CDR2 is SFDVKD. The CDR3 runs 13 residues.

This clone was found many times. The V call is TRBV7-9, the J call TRBJ1-3, with 8 bases fitting TRBD1. The CDR3 spans 16 residues. Germline CDR1 SEHNR, CDR2 FQNEAQ (reference sequence). With V trimmed by 3 bases and J by 1 base, 5 bases remained unmatched. In nucleotides, the CDR3 is TGTGCCAGCAGCTTCCTTCAGGGGGCTTCTGGAAACACCATATATTTT. Protein product: CASSFLQGASGNTIYF.

The V and J genes are TRBV28 and TRBJ2-3; 8 positions match TRBD2. Germline V gene sequence: CDR1 MDHEN, CDR2 SYDVKM. V lost 6 bases, J lost 1 base, and 9 bases stayed unmatched. The CDR3 consists of 16 residues. CDR3 bases: TGTGCCAGCAGCCAACGGGAGGGCCTTGGCACAGATACGCAGTATTTT. Translation: CASSQREGLGTDTQYF. The complete variable domain, with remaining parts taken from reference TRBV28 and TRBJ2-3, reads DVKVTQSSRYLVKRTGEKVFLECVQDMDHENMFWYRQDPGLGLRLIYFSYDVKMKEKGDIPEGYSVSREKKERFSLILESASTNQTSMYLCASSQREGLGTDTQYFGPGTRLTVL.

Here the CDR3 reads CASSQDGLAGVEQFF. Written as DNA, the CDR3 is TGCGCCAGCAGCCAAGATGGACTAGCGGGAGTTGAGCAGTTCTTC. The chain carries TRBV4-3 and TRBJ2-1; TRBD2 matches at 13 bases. The junction had 2 bases not matched to a gene; V was cut back by 0 bases and J by 9 bases. This CDR3 is built from 15 residues. Germline CDR1 reads LGHNA; CDR2 reads YSLEER.

This sequence joins TRBV5-6 and TRBJ1-2, with 7 bases matching TRBD1. CDR1 and CDR2 (germline): SGHDT, YYEEEE. The CDR3 has 13 residues. J was trimmed by 8 bases and V by 4 bases; bases with no gene match: 8. CDR3 coding DNA: TGTGCCAGCAGCCAAAGACAGGGAGGAGGCTACACCTTC. The encoded protein is CASSQRQGGGYTF.

The J gene is TRBJ2-5, the V gene TRBV19; 12 nucleotides agree with TRBD2. Germline V gene data show CDR1 as LNHDA and CDR2 as SQIVND (reference sequence). This CDR3 comprises 15 residues. Trimming at V came to 3 bases and at J to 4 bases, leaving 3 bases not matched to a gene. CDR3 coding DNA: TGTGCCAGTAGTATTCCTAGCGGGGGGGGAGAGACCCAGTACTTC. This translates into CASSIPSGGGETQYF.

The CDR3 DNA reads as TGTGCCAGCAGTCGACAGGGGGTTGACAGTGCAACTAATGAAAAACTGTTTTTT. Translated, it gives CASSRQGVDSATNEKLFF. V is TRBV6-6 and J is TRBJ1-4, with 9 bases that match TRBD1. This CDR3 comprises 18 residues. V was clipped by 5 bases and J by 0 bases; unmatched bases: 10. Germline V gene lookup returns CDR1 MNHNY and CDR2 SVGAGI (reference sequence).

The genes are TRBV7-3 and TRBJ2-1; TRBD1 agrees at 8 bases. The CDR3 runs to 16 residues. Germline V lookup: CDR1 SGHTA, CDR2 FQGTGA. J was trimmed by 7 bases and V by 1 base; bases with no gene match: 9. Written as DNA, the CDR3 is TGTGCCAGCAGCTTAAGCCGGACAGGGCGGCGGAATGAGCAGTTCTTC. Translation gives CASSLSRTGRRNEQFF.

V usage is TRBV4-2 and J usage is TRBJ2-7; D not resolved. CDR3 length: 14 amino acids. V shed 1 base and J shed 0 bases, with 7 bases lying between them. Germline V gene sequence: CDR1 LGHNA, CDR2 YNFKEQ. The CDR3 coding sequence is TGTGCCAGCAGCCAAGCCTACAGCTCCTACGAGCAGTACTTC. As protein: CASSQAYSSYEQYF.

The chain recombines TRBV28 with TRBJ2-1, with 8 bases aligning to TRBD2. CDR1 MDHEN and CDR2 SYDVKM come from the germline V gene. CDR3 length: 15 residues. V lost 8 bases and J lost 7; bases outside the gene matches: 13. The CDR3 DNA reads TGTGCCAGCTTCACTAGCGGACTAGAGTCGAATGAGCAGTTCTTC. Protein: CASFTSGLESNEQFF.

The rearrangement joins TRBV7-2 to TRBJ1-1, with a weak D call TRBD1 (5 bases). Germline lookup yields CDR1 SGHTA and CDR2 FQGNSA. The V gene lost 5 bases and the J gene lost 6 bases, with 16 bases spanning the gap. CDR3 length: 14 amino acids. DNA of the CDR3: TGTGCCAGCAGCCCCGGCGGGGGTTTCTCTGAAGCTTTCTTT. It encodes CASSPGGGFSEAFF.

This chain links TRBV7-2 with TRBJ1-1; 10 bases line up with TRBD1. CDR1 and CDR2 (germline): SGHTA, FQGNSA. The junction had 10 bases not matched to a gene; V was cut back by 4 bases and J by 8 bases. This CDR3 comprises 15 residues. The CDR3 sequence: CASSSFGTGASEAFF. Written as DNA, the CDR3 is TGTGCCAGCAGCTCCTTCGGGACAGGGGCTTCAGAAGCTTTCTTT.

V usage is TRBV20-1 and J usage is TRBJ1-3; D call uncertain. CDR3 length equals 11 residues. The germline V gene has CDR1 DFQATT and CDR2 SNEGSKA (reference sequence). Between the trimmed V and J ends, which lost 4 bases and 4 bases, there was a span of 5 bases. DNA for the CDR3: TGCAGTGCTATGCAGGGAAACACCATATATTTT. Translated, it gives CSAMQGNTIYF.

V and J are TRBV24-1 and TRBJ2-6; 8 bases are a match to TRBD1. There are 18 residues in the CDR3. Germline V gene data show CDR1 as KGHDR and CDR2 as SFDVKD. V trimming: 2 bases; J trimming: 1 base; junction bases outside the gene matches: 6. The CDR3 DNA is TGTGCCACCAGTGATTACGGACAGGGCAGGTCTGGGGCCAACGTCCTGACTTTC. Protein sequence: CATSDYGQGRSGANVLTF.

V usage is TRBV11-3 and J usage is TRBJ2-7, with D perhaps TRBD2 (5 bases). The CDR3 runs to 12 residues. Looked up from germline, CDR1 is SGHNT and CDR2 is YENEEA. CDR3 sequence: CASSSLGFRQCV. As DNA, the CDR3 is TGTGCCAGCAGCTCACTAGGGTTTCGGCAGTGCGTC.

The chain has TRBV6-5 and TRBJ1-5; the match to TRBD1 covers 8 bases. Germline lookup yields CDR1 MNHEY and CDR2 SVGAGI. After removal of 6 bases from V and 6 bases from J, the junction contained 7 bases not matched to a gene. The CDR3 length is 14 residues. The CDR3 nucleotides read TGTGCCAGCAGCTTACAGGGGGGGAGTCAGCCCCAGCATTTT. Its translation is CASSLQGGSQPQHF.

The CDR3 spells CASRRTGSDTQYF. The CDR3 bases are TGTGCCAGCAGAAGAACAGGGTCGGATACGCAGTATTTT. J is TRBJ2-3 and V is TRBV6-5, with a tentative D call TRBD1 (6 bases). The V gene lost 6 bases and the J gene lost 6 bases, with 13 bases spanning the gap. The germline gives CDR1 MNHEY, CDR2 SVGAGI. This CDR3 contains 13 residues.

V is TRBV11-2 and J is TRBJ2-7; 7 bases are shared with TRBD1. The CDR3 is made up of 14 amino acids. The V gene end was trimmed by 0 bases and the J gene end by 3 bases; junction bases not matched to a gene: 2. Germline CDR1 and CDR2: SGHAT and FQNNGV. In DNA, the CDR3 is TGTGCCAGCAGCTTAGACGGGACAGACTACGAGCAGTACTTC. Translated: CASSLDGTDYEQYF.

CDR3 DNA sequence: TGCGCCAGCAGCCAACGGGAGGGCTACGAGCAGTACGTC. This sequence encodes CASSQREGYEQYV. This chain uses TRBV4-1 with TRBJ2-7, with 8 positions matching TRBD2. This CDR3 has 13 amino acids. The V gene end was trimmed by 2 bases and the J gene end by 3 bases; junction bases not matched to a gene: 0. CDR1 and CDR2 (germline): MGHRA, YSYEKL.